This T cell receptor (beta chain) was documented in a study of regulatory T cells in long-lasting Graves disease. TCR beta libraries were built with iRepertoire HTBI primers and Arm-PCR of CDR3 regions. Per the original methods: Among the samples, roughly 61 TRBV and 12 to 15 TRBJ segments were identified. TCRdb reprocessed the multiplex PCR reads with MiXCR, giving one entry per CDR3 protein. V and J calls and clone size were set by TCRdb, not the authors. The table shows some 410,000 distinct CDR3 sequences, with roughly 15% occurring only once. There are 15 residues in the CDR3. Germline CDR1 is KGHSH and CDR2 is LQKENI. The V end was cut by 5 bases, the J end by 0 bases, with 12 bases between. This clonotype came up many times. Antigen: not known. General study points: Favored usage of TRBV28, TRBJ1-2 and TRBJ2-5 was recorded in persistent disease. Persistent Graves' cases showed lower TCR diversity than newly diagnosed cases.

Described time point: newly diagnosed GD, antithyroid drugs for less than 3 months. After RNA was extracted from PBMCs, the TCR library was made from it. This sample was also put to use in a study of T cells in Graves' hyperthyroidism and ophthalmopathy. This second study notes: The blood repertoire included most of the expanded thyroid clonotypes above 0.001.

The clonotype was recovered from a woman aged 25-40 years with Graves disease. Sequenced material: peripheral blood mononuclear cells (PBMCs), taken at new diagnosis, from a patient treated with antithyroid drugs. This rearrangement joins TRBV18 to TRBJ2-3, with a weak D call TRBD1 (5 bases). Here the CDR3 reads CASSTDSTSTDTQYF. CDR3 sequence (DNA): TGTGCCAGCTCAACAGACAGTACTAGCACAGATACGCAGTATTTT.